The sequence of this T cell receptor beta chain was determined in a study of cytomegalovirus exposure and HLA in healthy donors (dated by TCRdb to about 2017). Describing the broader study: An earlier analysis of about 530 of the donors reported approximately 260 Gb of sequence data and 117 million unique TCR beta sequences obtained from around 190 million T cells. Along with the roughly 670-subject first cohort, a separate validation cohort of around 110 different subjects was used. HLA typing covered class I and class II loci at four-digit resolution. Roughly 300 gigabases of sequencing data and approximately 92 million unique TCR sequences made up an early release that covered nearly 650 HLA-typed donors. Across approximately 420 genotyped donors of the cohort, an average of roughly 230,000 unique TCR beta nucleotide sequences per donor were sequenced, and roughly a sixth of those sequences were non-productive. In a later genetic analysis, genome-wide SNP genotypes for about 55% of the roughly 700 donors were used, and that subset was treated as a discovery cohort. To predict cytomegalovirus infection status, the study combined high-throughput TCR immunosequencing, statistical association of individual TCRs with disease status, and machine learning. Because of strong linkage in the cohort, roughly five DR-DQ haplotypes were treated as single units for association and clustering. All discovery cohort repertoires had been generated on a single sequencing platform. Among the approximately 420 genotyped donors, around 81% belonged to the genetic ancestry cluster associated with self-reported Caucasian donors. The study aimed to test whether signatures of past pathogen exposure could be identified by cataloging public T cell receptors. Donor age, sex, ethnicity and CMV serostatus were compiled alongside the repertoire data. The later analysis used no new phenotypic data to find candidate immune exposures, relying instead on TCR beta sequences and their occurrence across donors. Typing coverage differed by locus: A, B, C, DRB1 and DQB1 were typed in about 629-640 donors, DQA1 in 522, DPA1 in over 600, and DPB1 in 450 to 480. The study profiled the T cell repertoires of 666 subjects by immunosequencing and related them to cytomegalovirus serostatus. To decide whether each TCR beta V gene segment behaved as functional or pseudogenic, an earlier analysis of over 500 of the donors relied on high-throughput TCR beta sequencing. A later analysis re-analyzed previously published TCR beta repertoires from 666 donors and added high-resolution HLA genotyping to study TCR occurrence patterns. General study outcomes and caveats: In a later genetic analysis, a missense DCLRE1C variant was associated with V-gene and J-gene trimming of TCR beta chains, and the association was replicated in an independent cohort. When HLA alleles, especially DR and DQ, strongly co-occurred, TCR associations were difficult to assign to individual alleles. Linkage disequilibrium might explain the correlated functional status among segregating V segments, but an unknown experimental factor could not be excluded. The study listed approximately 150 TCR beta chains as associated with cytomegalovirus. A further reported finding was that TCR beta sequences accurately predicted the HLA-A and HLA-B alleles for most subjects in the first cohort. Because some donors lacked HLA typing at each locus, the association tests relied only on the typed subset. A later analysis found that most CMV-associated TCR beta chains appeared HLA-restricted, with HLA associations seemingly driven largely by CMV exposure. According to a later analysis, parvovirus B19, influenza, CMV and Epstein-Barr virus appeared linked to several top co-occurrence clusters. In vitro tests confirmed that three of the cytomegalovirus-associated TCR beta chains recognize cytomegalovirus antigens. Immune exposure information for the cohort was limited to CMV serostatus. While some public TCRs were present in many individuals, most TCR sequences turned up only very rarely across donors. Roughly uniform sequencing depth across donors was assumed in presence/absence analyses, although this assumption may not hold. The earlier analysis of fewer than 750 of the donors excluded approximately 17 rarely observed V segments, including chromosome 9 orphons, because counts were too low. In a later analysis, HLA-associated TCR beta chains were found to be more clonally expanded and to have lower generation probabilities than equally common non-associated chains. Some IMGT-functional V segments, including TRBV6-2 and TRBV6-3, could not be distinguished by the 87-base-pair reads and were therefore excluded. In this cohort, only TCR beta chains were sequenced, and detectable features were limited by the absence of alpha or paired-chain data. According to the authors, the approach could potentially be generalized to other disease states and immunological phenotypes. In an earlier analysis of some 640 of the donors, most TCR beta V segments were observed in productive rearrangements about 90% or about 30% of the time, broadly matching IMGT annotations. A later genetic analysis reported fewer N-insertions in productive TCRs among donors in an Asian-associated ancestry cluster than the roughly 720-donor mean. The sequencing pipeline was judged likely to have produced a cluster of highly shared sequence variants as a technical artifact. In a later analysis, over 15,000 TCR beta sequences were associated with specific HLA alleles at a false discovery rate of 0.05. A later analysis found that TCR association rates varied across HLA loci, with DRB1 alleles showing the most associated TCRs and HLA-C alleles the fewest. The classifier was reported to diagnose cytomegalovirus status with high specificity and sensitivity in both the original and validation cohorts.

Library method: the immunoSEQ multiplex PCR assay. A mixture of 60 forward primers for TCR Vbeta segments and 13 reverse primers for TCR Jbeta segments was used in the multiplex PCR. Amplification of the CDR3 region of rearranged TCR beta genes was performed with a multiplex PCR assay on genomic DNA. The amplified TCR beta libraries were sequenced on the Illumina HiSeq System as 87-base-pair reads. Per the original workflow: A later analysis counted about 80 million unique TCR beta chains across the 666 repertoires, and roughly 10 million of these chains were shared by at least two donors. Raw reads were error-corrected and collapsed into unique sequences by a nearest-neighbor algorithm in which closely related sequences were merged to remove PCR and sequencing errors. To assign V, D and J gene segments, CDR3 sequences were aligned to IMGT reference sequences. Each retained sequence needed at least a six-nucleotide match to both a V gene segment and a J gene segment. Rearrangements were called productive when the CDR3 lacked stop codons and stayed in frame with V and J; all others were non-productive. CDR3 was defined by IMGT convention, running from the second conserved V-encoded cysteine to the conserved J-encoded phenylalanine. The earlier analysis of approximately 500 of the donors excluded sequences that lacked an unambiguous match to a single V gene segment. In an earlier analysis of 450 to 750 of the donors, a V segment was called functional when productive rearrangements were above 56.7%, and segregating when the standard deviation between donors exceeded 5%. A statistical classification framework was developed to diagnose cytomegalovirus status using the catalog of TCR beta chain sequences. In a later analysis, TCR nucleotide sequences were compared against IMGT/GENE-DB human TR gene sequences so that V and J genes could be assigned. Using the TCRdist pipeline, a later analysis assigned CDR3 sequences along with most-parsimonious VDJ recombination scenarios. In a later analysis, every TCR beta chain was defined by the combination of its CDR3 amino acid sequence and its V-gene family, and reads without a unique V-gene family were dropped. A later analysis removed roughly 590 highly shared, low-generation-probability nucleotide sequences to deal with suspected cross-contamination and a sequencing artifact. In a later analysis, a clonal expansion index for each public chain was calculated from normalized within-repertoire ranks of inferred template counts. In a later analysis, generation probabilities were computed using a VDJ recombination model fitted to out-of-frame rearrangements, and the results were checked against IGoR. In a later analysis, TCR-TCR, TCR-HLA and TCR-CMV co-occurrence was scored with hypergeometric tests, and a repertoire-size bias correction was applied to TCR pairs. A later analysis estimated false discovery rates by permuting HLA or CMV assignments 20 times. In a later analysis, co-occurring TCRs were grouped with DBSCAN, and TCRdist sequence similarity was added when clustering was performed within HLA-allele-positive subsets. Co-occurrence clustering excluded repertoires with fewer than 30,000 or more than 120,000 public chains, plus five with anomalous nucleotide sharing. The immuneACCESS repertoire file appears here via TCRdb, limited to in-frame rearrangements. These files lack a portion of the clones; in checked studies, under half of the deficit traces to unresolved V genes, and the cause of the others is not known. V, J and clone size were drawn from that table, and D and trimming were deduced from the DNA. The sample table records about 140,000 clones. The top ten clonotypes cover 0.96% of the sample.

The cohort comprised approximately 700 healthy bone marrow donors. Cohort members were all nominally healthy when sampled, although unrecorded immune exposures were likely present. The donor tested CMV seronegative, placing the donor among the 300 to 450 seronegative members of the cohort. A peripheral blood sample was collected from each donor, and TCR beta sequencing was performed on peripheral blood mononuclear cells. The Qiagen DNeasy Blood Extraction Kit was used to extract genomic DNA from the blood cell samples. Remarks on this clone: Its antigen remains unidentified.

The germline V gene specifies LGHNA as CDR1 and YNFKEQ as CDR2. Spanning cysteine to phenylalanine, the CDR3 consists of 15 amino acids. Only the CDR3 DNA is retained, 45 bases long and in frame from the first base. V drops 1 base and J drops 4 bases, leaving 11 bases in between. The sequence was obtained from a male donor in good health and CMV-seronegative. The sequenced material came from PBMCs. The chain couples TRBV4-2 to TRBJ1-3, with TRBD1 as a weak D call on 5 bases. The DNA is TGTGCCAGCAGCCAAGGACAGTCGACGGGAAACACCATATATTTT. This yields the protein CASSQGQSTGNTIYF.